One and the same sample provided the 31 T cell receptor beta chains below, sequenced in a study of graft-versus-host responses after intestinal transplantation. Their antigens are not known. Assay: immunoSEQ multiplex PCR; the TCRdb copy retains only in-frame clones and omits some. The data contain some 95,000 clones, around 90% of them seen just once; the ten biggest clones take up more than 0.4%. The source was unstimulated CD8+ T cells sorted from spleen or lymph node cells, collected before intestinal transplant. All receptors come from a human donor who received an intestinal transplant.

This clone appeared a single time. The genes are TRBV6-1 and TRBJ2-1, with 14 bases aligning to TRBD2. The germline V gene has CDR1 MNHNS and CDR2 SASEGT. V shed 0 bases and J 6 bases; nucleotides not matched to a gene: 13. CDR3 length equals 20 residues. The CDR3 reads CASSEAASTSGRVYGNEQFF. The CDR3, as DNA: TGTGCCAGCAGTGAAGCGGCGTCGACTAGCGGGAGGGTTTACGGCAATGAGCAGTTCTTC.

The rearrangement joins TRBV7-2 to TRBJ2-3, with D possibly being TRBD2 (7 bases). CDR1 SGHTA and CDR2 FQGNSA come from the germline V gene. V lost 5 bases to trimming and J lost 2 bases, with 11 bases between them. The CDR3 runs to 14 residues. The CDR3 region has the DNA TGTGCCAGCAGCCCCGGGGGGCCCACAGATACGCAGTATTTT. Its translation is CASSPGGPTDTQYF.

The chain uses TRBV19 and TRBJ2-7, with 7 bases aligning to TRBD2. The trim removed 10 bases at V and 3 bases at J, leaving 12 bases unmatched. Germline V lookup: CDR1 LNHDA, CDR2 SQIVND (reference sequence). The CDR3 has 14 amino acids. As DNA, the CDR3 is TGTGCCACCTCCGGTGCTGGCGGGGGCTACGAGCAGTACTTC. As protein: CATSGAGGGYEQYF.

This chain connects TRBV27 to TRBJ1-1; 7 nucleotides line up with TRBD1. J lost 4 bases, V lost 4 bases, and 3 bases had no gene match. The CDR3 loop spans 13 amino acids. Germline V gene data show CDR1 as MNHEY and CDR2 as SMNVEV (reference sequence). The CDR3 DNA sequence: TGTGCCAGCAGTTATGCAGGGGGCACTGAAGCTTTCTTT. Translating gives CASSYAGGTEAFF.

V is TRBV7-8 and J is TRBJ2-1; no clear D. The V gene lost 5 bases and the J gene lost 6 bases, with 14 bases spanning the gap. The CDR3 runs to 14 residues. Germline V gives CDR1 SGHVS, CDR2 FQNEAQ. Here the CDR3 reads CASSPTTNRNEQFF. CDR3 sequence (DNA): TGTGCCAGCAGCCCTACTACCAACCGCAATGAGCAGTTCTTC.

The chain is built from TRBV30 and TRBJ2-1; 10 bases are a match to TRBD1. The germline V gene encodes CDR1 GTSNPN and CDR2 SVGIG (reference sequence). J gave up 8 bases and V 8 bases, and 9 bases lay outside the gene matches. The CDR3 has 13 amino acids. The CDR3 region is CAGRTGGEYEQFF. DNA for the CDR3: TGTGCCGGAAGGACAGGGGGGGAGTATGAGCAGTTCTTC.

This chain links TRBV7-8 with TRBJ1-5, with D maybe TRBD1 (5 bases). Germline V CDR1 and CDR2: SGHVS, FQNEAQ. V lost 1 base, J lost 4 bases, and 11 bases lay in between. CDR3 length equals 15 residues. CDR3 sequence: CASSLERTLNQPQHF. In nucleotides, the CDR3 is TGTGCCAGCAGCTTAGAACGGACACTAAATCAGCCCCAGCATTTT.

The V call is TRBV6-5, the J call TRBJ2-7; D unclear. The germline V gene encodes CDR1 MNHEY and CDR2 SVGAGI. With 6 bases removed from V and 1 base from J, the gap between germline ends came to 13 bases. The CDR3 has 14 residues. Here the CDR3 reads CASRSLERSYEQYF. The CDR3 DNA reads as TGTGCCAGCAGATCTCTTGAGCGTTCCTACGAGCAGTACTTC.

Only one count was recorded for this clone. The chain uses TRBV19 and TRBJ2-7; 7 bases are a match to TRBD2. CDR1 is LNHDA, CDR2 SQIVND, per germline (reference sequence). Trimming took 6 bases from V and 1 from J; bases not matched to a gene: 0. This CDR3 contains 12 residues. This CDR3 reads CASSGRSYEQYF. DNA of the CDR3: TGTGCCAGTAGCGGGAGGTCCTACGAGCAGTACTTC.

The chain combines TRBV15 with TRBJ2-7, with D perhaps matching TRBD1 (6 bases). From germline, CDR1 is LNHNV and CDR2 YYDKDF (reference sequence). This CDR3 is 16 amino acids long. V was clipped by 3 bases and J by 4 bases, with 19 bases between them. The CDR3 coding sequence is TGTGCCACCAGCAGGGAATTGACAGGTCCTCCTTACGAGCAGTACTTC. Its translation: CATSRELTGPPYEQYF.

The V and J genes are TRBV7-2 and TRBJ2-5, with TRBD1 identical over 10 bases. There are 16 residues in the CDR3. The germline V gene has CDR1 SGHTA and CDR2 FQGNSA. V lost 5 bases and J lost 5; bases outside the gene matches: 11. CDR3 sequence (DNA): TGTGCCAGCAGCCATAGACTGACAGGGGGCGGTGAGACCCAGTACTTC. Its translation: CASSHRLTGGGETQYF.

The chain uses TRBV7-9 and TRBJ2-7; D is possibly TRBD1 (6 bases). The V end lost 3 bases, the J end lost 5 bases, and 11 bases lay between the germline ends. Germline assignment: CDR1 SEHNR and CDR2 FQNEAQ (reference sequence). The CDR3 spans 13 residues. The CDR3: CASSLAGDNEQYF. As DNA, the CDR3 is TGTGCCAGCAGCTTGGCAGGGGATAACGAGCAGTACTTC.

V and J are TRBV28 and TRBJ2-3; TRBD2 matches at 7 bases. The germline V gene has CDR1 MDHEN and CDR2 SYDVKM. The V and J ends lost 4 bases and 0 bases, in that order; junction bases with no gene match: 7. The CDR3 is 16 amino acids. CDR3 bases: TGTGCCAGCAGTTCGAGTCTAGCGGCTAGCACAGATACGCAGTATTTT. Its translation is CASSSSLAASTDTQYF.

The chain links TRBV28 to TRBJ2-5; TRBD2 is a possible D gene (5 bases). Germline values: CDR1 MDHEN, CDR2 SYDVKM. The CDR3 loop spans 17 amino acids. Trimming pared 2 bases from V and 3 bases from J, leaving 19 bases between. In DNA, the CDR3 is TGTGCCAGCAGTTTAGTCATTGGAGGCGCTGGGGAAGAGACCCAGTACTTC. It is translated as CASSLVIGGAGEETQYF.

This clone occurred a few times. The gene calls are TRBV2 and TRBJ1-3, with 8 bases matching TRBD1. Germline V gene data show CDR1 as SNHLY and CDR2 as FYNNEI. V lost 6 bases, J lost 0 bases, and 4 bases stayed unmatched. The CDR3 is 15 residues long. CDR3 DNA sequence: TGTGCCAGCAGGGAGGACAGGGTCTCTGGAAACACCATATATTTT. It yields the protein CASREDRVSGNTIYF.

V gene TRBV4-3 combines with J gene TRBJ2-1, with 12 positions matching TRBD2. Germline V CDR1 and CDR2: LGHNA, YSLEER. The CDR3 is 15 amino acids. V lost 5 bases and J lost 4; bases outside the gene matches: 3. The CDR3 protein is CASSTGTSGYNEQFF. Written as DNA, the CDR3 is TGCGCCAGCAGCACCGGGACTAGCGGGTACAATGAGCAGTTCTTC.

The chain joins TRBV9 to TRBJ2-3, with 13 positions matching TRBD2. The germline V gene has CDR1 SGDLS and CDR2 YYNGEE. CDR3 length: 16 amino acids. With V trimmed by 3 bases and J by 5 bases, 6 bases remained unmatched. The CDR3 bases are TGTGCCAGCAGCGCGGGGACTAGCGGGACGTTAGATACGCAGTATTTT. Protein: CASSAGTSGTLDTQYF.

This clone showed up just once. The chain has TRBV4-1 and TRBJ1-4, with 7 bases aligning to TRBD1. CDR3 length equals 15 residues. Germline V CDR1 and CDR2: MGHRA, YSYEKL. With V trimmed by 3 bases and J by 4 bases, 5 bases remained unmatched. The CDR3 DNA is TGCGCCAGCAGCCACCAAGACAGGGTTAATGAAAAACTGTTTTTT. Encoded protein: CASSHQDRVNEKLFF.

The sample holds a few counts of this clone. The chain couples TRBV5-6 to TRBJ2-7, with 11 bases that match TRBD1. This CDR3 is 14 amino acids long. CDR1 and CDR2 (germline): SGHDT, YYEEEE. The trim removed 3 bases at V and 3 bases at J, leaving 2 bases unmatched. Here the CDR3 DNA reads TGTGCCAGCAGCTACGGGACAGGGGGCTACGAGCAGTACTTC. Translated, it gives CASSYGTGGYEQYF.

The chain is built from TRBV4-1 and TRBJ1-5; TRBD1 might be the D (5 bases). The CDR3 spans 14 residues. In germline, CDR1 is MGHRA, CDR2 YSYEKL. The V gene lost 0 bases and the J gene lost 3 bases, with 6 bases spanning the gap. CDR3 sequence (DNA): TGCGCCAGCAGCCAAGACAGGGTCAATCAGCCCCAGCATTTT. This codes for CASSQDRVNQPQHF.

In DNA form, the CDR3 reads TGTGCCAGCAGCTCGGGACAGGGGTACGCTGAAGCTTTCTTT. It codes for CASSSGQGYAEAFF. The rearrangement joins TRBV11-2 to TRBJ1-1, with 10 bases matching TRBD1. Per the germline V gene, CDR1 is SGHAT and CDR2 is FQNNGV. The trim removed 4 bases at V and 6 bases at J, leaving 5 bases unmatched. The length of the CDR3 is 14 residues.

The genes are TRBV19 and TRBJ1-4; weak D call: TRBD1 (5 bases). Germline V CDR1 and CDR2: LNHDA, SQIVND (reference sequence). This CDR3 comprises 13 residues. V shed 5 bases and J shed 8 bases, with 12 bases lying between them. The DNA for the CDR3 is TGTGCCAGTAGTGACAGAATCGGGGAAAAACTGTTTTTT. Translated: CASSDRIGEKLFF.

The chain recombines TRBV4-1 with TRBJ2-7, with TRBD2 matching over 9 bases. After removal of 1 base from V and 2 bases from J, the junction contained 9 bases not matched to a gene. The germline V gene has CDR1 MGHRA and CDR2 YSYEKL. This CDR3 is built from 17 residues. DNA of the CDR3: TGCGCCAGCAGCCAAGGGGGGGGCGGGAGGGCCGCCTACGAGCAGTACTTC. Protein product: CASSQGGGGRAAYEQYF.

The V call is TRBV27, the J call TRBJ1-5, with D maybe TRBD1 (6 bases). Germline CDR1 MNHEY, CDR2 SMNVEV (reference sequence). Trimming cost V 5 bases and J 2 bases, with 10 bases left between them. CDR3 length: 14 amino acids. The CDR3 region is CASSPGGGNQPQHF. For the CDR3, the DNA is TGTGCCAGCAGTCCGGGGGGCGGCAATCAGCCCCAGCATTTT.

V usage is TRBV13 and J usage is TRBJ1-1; D gene ambiguous. This CDR3 is built from 15 residues. CDR1 and CDR2 from the germline V gene are PRHDT and FYEKMQ (reference sequence). V lost 1 base and J 0 bases, leaving 9 bases between the germline ends. CDR3 DNA: TGTGCCAGCAGCTTAGTGGGAGGGATGAACACTGAAGCTTTCTTT. Amino acids: CASSLVGGMNTEAFF.

This rearrangement joins TRBV27 to TRBJ2-1, with TRBD2 matching over 7 bases. V was pared by 3 bases and J by 0 bases, with 23 bases of the junction left unmatched. The CDR3 extends over 22 amino acids. CDR1 is MNHEY and CDR2 is SMNVEV in the germline V gene (reference sequence). Here the CDR3 DNA reads TGTGCCAGCAGTTTCTTTCCACCCAGCGGGACCAAGAGACCGAGCTCCTACAATGAGCAGTTCTTC. Residues: CASSFFPPSGTKRPSSYNEQFF.

The V gene is TRBV5-6, the J gene TRBJ1-5; D not certain. Germline-derived CDR1 and CDR2 are SGHDT and YYEEEE. This CDR3 comprises 14 residues. V lost 6 bases and J 0 bases, leaving 10 bases between the germline ends. The CDR3 protein is CASTLGASNQPQHF. CDR3 DNA: TGTGCCAGCACATTGGGAGCTAGCAATCAGCCCCAGCATTTT.

V and J are TRBV5-4 and TRBJ2-3; tentatively, D is TRBD2 (5 bases). Germline CDR1 SGHNT, CDR2 YYREEE (reference sequence). Trimming left V 0 bases short and J 3 bases short, with 8 bases between. The CDR3 loop spans 14 amino acids. This CDR3 is CASSLGTGTDTQYF. Here the CDR3 DNA reads TGTGCCAGCAGCTTGGGGACGGGAACAGATACGCAGTATTTT.

The rearrangement uses TRBV12-5 and TRBJ2-6; TRBD1 aligns across 9 bases. Germline V gene data show CDR1 as LGHNT and CDR2 as FRNRAP. V shed 2 bases, J shed 0 bases, and the junction held 5 bases outside the gene matches. This CDR3 region has 18 residues. The CDR3 sequence: CASGLTGGHSSGANVLTF. The CDR3 DNA follows: TGTGCTAGTGGTTTGACAGGGGGCCATAGCTCTGGGGCCAACGTCCTGACTTTC.

This sequence joins TRBV6-5 and TRBJ1-2; 9 nucleotides agree with TRBD1. The germline CDR1 and CDR2 sequences are MNHEY and SVGAGI. V trimming: 6 bases; J trimming: 8 bases; junction bases outside the gene matches: 13. The CDR3 spans 15 residues. This CDR3 reads CASRSRDRDLVGYTF. CDR3 coding DNA: TGTGCCAGCAGATCCCGGGACAGGGACTTAGTGGGCTACACCTTC.

The chain recombines TRBV6-6 with TRBJ2-2; tentative D call: TRBD1 (6 bases). V was clipped by 2 bases and J by 4 bases, with 14 bases between them. This CDR3 has 16 amino acids. Germline V gene sequence: CDR1 MNHNY, CDR2 SVGAGI (reference sequence). The CDR3 here is CASSYTATGITGELFF. The CDR3 region has the DNA TGTGCCAGCAGTTACACGGCCACAGGGATCACCGGGGAGCTGTTTTTT.